Below, 4 T cell receptor beta chains from the same sample are listed, as sequenced in a study of T cell responses to AZD1222 COVID-19 vaccine. The repertoire was sequenced with immunoSEQ multiplex PCR; TCRdb's copy has only in-frame clones and lacks some. The table records about 150,000 clones, approximately 94% of them present only once. The specimen was peripheral blood, collected on day 0 of AZD1222 vaccination. These receptors all stem from an adult in good health.

The rearrangement joins TRBV20-1 to TRBJ1-2; D gene unclear. Between the trimmed V and J ends, which lost 3 bases and 2 bases, there was a span of 7 bases. CDR1 is DFQATT, CDR2 SNEGSKA, per germline (reference sequence). This CDR3 is 12 amino acids long. The CDR3 sequence is CSASSVNYGYTF. DNA of the CDR3: TGCAGTGCTAGTTCCGTAAACTATGGCTACACCTTC.

The chain uses TRBV6-2 or TRBV6-3 and TRBJ1-2, with no clear D. Deletions cut 4 bases from V and 12 bases from J, with 15 bases between. The CDR3 totals 12 residues. The germline gives CDR1 MNHEY, CDR2 SVGEGT. The CDR3 spells CASSSITGSDTF. As DNA, the CDR3 is TGTGCCAGCAGTTCCATCACGGGGAGCGACACCTTC.

J is TRBJ1-6 and V is TRBV5-6; the match to TRBD1 covers 11 bases. The CDR3 is made up of 16 amino acids. CDR1 is SGHDT and CDR2 is YYEEEE in the germline V gene. The J segment lost 9 bases and the V segment lost 3 bases, leaving 8 bases of the junction unmatched. The CDR3 region is CASSWGQGEVISPLHF. The DNA for the CDR3 is TGTGCCAGCAGCTGGGGACAGGGGGAAGTTATTTCACCCCTCCACTTT.

The J gene is TRBJ2-1, the V gene TRBV3-1 (or the pseudogene TRBV3-2); 10 bases fit TRBD1. The CDR3 length is 16 residues. J lost 8 bases, V lost 3 bases, and 10 bases had no gene match. Per the germline V gene, CDR1 is LGHDT and CDR2 is YNNKEL (reference sequence). The CDR3 spells CASSHGFRDRGHEQFF. The CDR3 nucleotides are TGTGCCAGCAGCCACGGGTTCCGGGACAGGGGCCATGAGCAGTTCTTC.